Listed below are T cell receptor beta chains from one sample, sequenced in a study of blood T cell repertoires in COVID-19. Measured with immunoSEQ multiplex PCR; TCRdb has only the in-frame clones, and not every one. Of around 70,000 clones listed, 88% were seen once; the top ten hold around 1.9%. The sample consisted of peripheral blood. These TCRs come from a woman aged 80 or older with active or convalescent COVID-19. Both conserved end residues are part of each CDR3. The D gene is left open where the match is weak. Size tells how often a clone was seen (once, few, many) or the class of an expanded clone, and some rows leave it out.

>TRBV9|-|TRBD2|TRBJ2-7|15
TGTGCCAGCAGCGTAGGACTAGCGGATAATAGCGAGCAGTACTTC
CASSVGLADNSEQYF
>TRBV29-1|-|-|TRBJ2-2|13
TGCAGCGTTCGTATAGGGGTGACCGGGGAGCTGTTTTTT
CSVRIGVTGELFF
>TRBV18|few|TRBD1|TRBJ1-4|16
TGTGCCAGCTCACCAGGGGCGACAGGGACTAATGAAAAACTGTTTTTT
CASSPGATGTNEKLFF
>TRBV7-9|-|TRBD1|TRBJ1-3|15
TGTGCCAGCAGACTTCCCGGGACAGGTGGAAACACCATATATTTT
CASRLPGTGGNTIYF
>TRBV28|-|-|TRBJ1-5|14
TGTGCCTCAAAACAGGGATTTCGGAATCAGCCCCAGCATTTT
CASKQGFRNQPQHF
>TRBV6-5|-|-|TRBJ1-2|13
TGTGCCAGCAGTTACCGGAGGATCTGGGGCTACACCTTC
CASSYRRIWGYTF
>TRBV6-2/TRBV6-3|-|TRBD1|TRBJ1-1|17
TGTGCCAGCAGTCAACGCCCCGGGACAGGATCAGGGACTGAAGCTTTCTTT
CASSQRPGTGSGTEAFF
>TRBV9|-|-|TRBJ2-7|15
TGTGCCAGCAGCGTAGTAGGCGGGCCCGGCTACGAGCAGTACTTC
CASSVVGGPGYEQYF
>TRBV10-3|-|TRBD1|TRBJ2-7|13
TGTGCCATCAGGCCGGACAGGGGGTACGAGCAGTACTTC
CAIRPDRGYEQYF
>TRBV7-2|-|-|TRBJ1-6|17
TGTGCCAGCAGCTTAGTGTCCGGTGCGTCCTATAATTCACCCCTCCACTTT
CASSLVSGASYNSPLHF
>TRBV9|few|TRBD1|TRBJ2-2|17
TGTGCCAGCAGCGTAGATGGCAGGGGGCGCTTCGGCGGGGAGCTGTTTTTT
CASSVDGRGRFGGELFF
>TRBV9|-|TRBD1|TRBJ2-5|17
TGTGCCAGCAGCGTAGGGGCGGCAGGGGGCCCCCAAGAGACCCAGTACTTC
CASSVGAAGGPQETQYF
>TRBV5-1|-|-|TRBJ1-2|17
TGCGCCAGCAGCACCTTAGTCGGCGGGTCGGGCTCGGATGGCTACACCTTC
CASSTLVGGSGSDGYTF
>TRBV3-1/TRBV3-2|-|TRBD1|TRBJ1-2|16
TGTGCCAGCAGCCTCGCCGGGGACAGGGTCACCTATGGCTACACCTTC
CASSLAGDRVTYGYTF
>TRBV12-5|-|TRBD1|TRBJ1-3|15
TGTGCTAGTGGTTTGGGGGACAGCAGGGGAAACACCATATATTTT
CASGLGDSRGNTIYF
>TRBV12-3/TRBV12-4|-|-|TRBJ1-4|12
TGTGCCAGCACCATACCCCCTCAGGAACTGTTTTTT
CASTIPPQELFF
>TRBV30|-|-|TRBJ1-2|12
TGTGCCTGGGGGGGCTTGGCCTATGGCTACACCTTC
CAWGGLAYGYTF